One and the same sample provided the 7 T cell receptor beta chains below, sequenced in a study of T cell repertoires in cytomegalovirus infection. TCRdb used MiXCR to reprocess the reads, holding one entry per CDR3 protein. Of roughly 990,000 distinct CDR3 sequences listed, approximately 31% are singletons. These TCRs' antigens remain unknown. The sequences come from cultured CD8+ T cells from PBMCs, collected from culture after CMV antigen stimulation. The source is a human donor in good health (CMV status not recorded). Some clones in this sample may be carry-over from other donors' samples.

The chain combines TRBV27 with TRBJ1-5; weak D call: TRBD1 (5 bases). V lost 3 bases, J lost 3 bases, and 12 bases lay in between. From germline, CDR1 is MNHEY and CDR2 SMNVEV (reference sequence). CDR3 length: 15 residues. Written as DNA, the CDR3 is TGTGCCAGCAGTTTCGGCAGGGATTACAATCAGCCCCAGCATTTT. This gives the protein CASSFGRDYNQPQHF.

Many counts were recorded for this clonotype. This chain links TRBV7-8 with TRBJ1-1; the D is unclear. Trimming removed 5 bases at V and 4 bases at J, with 20 bases between. Germline assignment: CDR1 SGHVS and CDR2 FQNEAQ. The CDR3 consists of 16 residues. The CDR3 DNA reads as TGTGCCAGCAGCCAACGCCGACAAGATAAGACCACTGAAGCTTTCTTT. It translates to CASSQRRQDKTTEAFF.

The chain employs TRBV12-3 or TRBV12-4 and TRBJ1-4; D is perhaps TRBD1 (5 bases). The CDR3 runs 13 residues. V lost 4 bases to trimming and J lost 5 bases, with 8 bases between them. CDR3 sequence reads: CASSSSGNEKLFF. The CDR3, as DNA: TGTGCCAGCAGTTCCTCAGGGAATGAAAAACTGTTTTTT.

The chain uses TRBV7-6 and TRBJ2-1; 7 bases are shared with TRBD1. This CDR3 comprises 14 residues. Germline V CDR1 and CDR2: SGHVS, FNYEAQ. V was clipped by 10 bases and J by 4 bases; unmatched bases: 10. The CDR3 DNA reads TGTGCCACTCGAGCCGGGACAGAATACAATGAGCAGTTCTTC. Translating gives CATRAGTEYNEQFF.

This clonotype was counted only a few times. The chain couples TRBV7-9 to TRBJ2-7, with D maybe TRBD1 (6 bases). V lost 0 bases and J 3 bases, leaving 15 bases between the germline ends. The CDR3 covers 16 residues. Germline loops: CDR1 SEHNR, CDR2 FQNEAQ (reference sequence). In DNA, the CDR3 is TGTGCCAGCAGCTTAGCGCTTCGGGACACCGACTACGAGCAGTACTTC. Translating gives CASSLALRDTDYEQYF.

The count of this clonotype is one. A much larger clone sits a single nucleotide away, making a read error possible. This chain connects TRBV7-3 to TRBJ2-5; D is possibly TRBD1 (6 bases). The CDR3 runs to 15 residues. Germline V gives CDR1 SGHTA, CDR2 FQGTGA. Trimming stripped 10 bases from V and 2 bases from J, with 20 bases between. The CDR3 nucleotides are TGTGCCAACAGAGCGCTCCAGGGGCCTCAAGAGACCCAGTACTTC. Protein sequence: CANRALQGPQETQYF.

The chain has TRBV2 and TRBJ2-1; D is ambiguous. This CDR3 has 12 residues. Germline values: CDR1 SNHLY, CDR2 FYNNEI. The germline V and J ends were trimmed by 5 bases and 6 bases, with 8 bases remaining between them. In DNA form, the CDR3 reads TGTGCCAGCAGTCCACAGCTCAATGAGCAGTTCTTC. It is translated as CASSPQLNEQFF.